Following are 13 T cell receptor beta chains from one sample sequenced in a study of shared clonotypes between healthy human individuals. The data were produced by immunoSEQ multiplex PCR, yet TCRdb's version contains in-frame clones alone and is incomplete. The sample contains 2 million to 3 million clones, roughly 93% of which appear only once. The sequenced sample was naive CD4+ T cells from PBMCs. Indicated subset: CD45RA+ positively selected. These receptors were taken from a man aged 18 to 29 in good health. Some clones in this sample may be carry-over from other donors' samples.

The chain is built from TRBV5-4 and TRBJ2-3; 11 nucleotides agree with TRBD2. Germline V gives CDR1 SGHNT, CDR2 YYREEE (reference sequence). There are 16 residues in the CDR3. V was pared by 5 bases and J by 3 bases, with 8 bases of the junction left unmatched. In DNA, the CDR3 is TGTGCCAGCAGTAATCCGGGACTAGCGGTGACAGATACGCAGTATTTT. This gives the protein CASSNPGLAVTDTQYF.

The chain is built from TRBV5-5 and TRBJ1-1; D gene ambiguous. Germline V gene sequence: CDR1 SGHKS, CDR2 YYEKEE (reference sequence). Deletions cut 4 bases from V and 5 bases from J, with 21 bases between. This CDR3 has 16 amino acids. The CDR3 sequence is CASSALSKRSGTEAFF. CDR3 in DNA: TGTGCCAGCAGCGCGTTATCGAAACGTTCGGGTACTGAAGCTTTCTTT.

This chain connects TRBV5-4 to TRBJ2-7; possible D gene TRBD1, 6 bases. This CDR3 has 13 amino acids. Germline lookup yields CDR1 SGHNT and CDR2 YYREEE (reference sequence). Trimming left V 1 base short and J 7 bases short, with 12 bases between. CDR3 sequence (DNA): TGTGCCAGCAGCTTGTGGGGAAGGGGGGAGCAGTACTTC. Protein sequence: CASSLWGRGEQYF.

This clone was seen a single time. The chain links TRBV6-6 to TRBJ2-7; D may be TRBD1 (8 bases). The CDR3 is 16 amino acids. Trimming took 6 bases from V and 1 from J, leaving 19 bases between them. In germline, CDR1 is MNHNY, CDR2 SVGAGI (reference sequence). The CDR3 loop is CASRGSGTGISYEQYF. In DNA, the CDR3 is TGTGCCAGCAGGGGGAGCGGGACAGGCATTTCCTACGAGCAGTACTTC.

The chain is built from TRBV7-9 and TRBJ2-2; TRBD2 matches 8 bases. V shed 0 bases, J shed 11 bases, and the junction held 8 bases outside the gene matches. Germline V gene lookup returns CDR1 SEHNR and CDR2 FQNEAQ (reference sequence). The CDR3 runs to 15 residues. CDR3 DNA sequence: TGTGCCAGCAGCTTAGCCCAGGCGGGGGGTGCAGAGCTGTTTTTT. Translated: CASSLAQAGGAELFF.

Comment on this clone: The same CDR3 is also encoded by other DNA sequences in this sample. For the CDR3, the DNA is TGTGCCAGCAGCATCAGCGGGAGTACAGATACGCAGTATTTT. Its translation is CASSISGSTDTQYF. This rearrangement joins TRBV9 to TRBJ2-3, with 8 bases that match TRBD2. V dropped 4 bases and J dropped 3; count of bases not matched to a gene: 4. Germline values: CDR1 SGDLS, CDR2 YYNGEE. The CDR3 runs 14 residues.

CDR3 in amino acids: CSAVGREQFF. CDR3 in DNA: TGCAGTGCCGTAGGTAGGGAGCAGTTCTTC. V usage is TRBV20-1 and J usage is TRBJ2-1; D ambiguous. Deletions cut 6 bases from V and 10 bases from J, with 10 bases between. This CDR3 is 10 amino acids long. CDR1 and CDR2 from the germline V gene are DFQATT and SNEGSKA (reference sequence).

The chain is built from TRBV18 and TRBJ1-1, with D maybe TRBD1 (5 bases). V was shortened by 6 bases and J by 4 bases, with 15 bases between the two germline ends. Germline CDR1 reads KGHSH; CDR2 reads LQKENI. The CDR3 sequence is 14 residues long. The DNA for the CDR3 is TGTGCCAGCTCCCGCCGACAGTGGTTCACTGAAGCTTTCTTT. It translates to CASSRRQWFTEAFF.

The J gene is TRBJ2-2, the V gene TRBV9; possible D gene TRBD1, 5 bases. V shed 2 bases and J shed 6 bases, with 11 bases lying between them. The CDR3 length is 14 residues. Germline CDR1 is SGDLS and CDR2 is YYNGEE. CDR3 sequence (DNA): TGTGCCAGCAGCGTTCAGGGAATCTCCGGGGAGCTGTTTTTT. This encodes CASSVQGISGELFF.

Comments on this clone: At the DNA level, this CDR3 is encoded by other sequences in the same sample as well. The J gene is TRBJ1-1, the V gene TRBV18; D call uncertain. Germline loops: CDR1 KGHSH, CDR2 LQKENI. The CDR3 has 13 amino acids. V was pared by 3 bases and J by 5 bases, with 10 bases between. CDR3 sequence: CASSPPTGTEAFF. Here the CDR3 DNA reads TGTGCCAGCTCACCGCCGACGGGGACTGAAGCTTTCTTT.

This clone came up once. The sample holds other DNA sequences that translate to the same CDR3. This rearrangement joins TRBV9 to TRBJ1-2; D is ambiguous. The CDR3 runs 13 residues. Germline V lookup: CDR1 SGDLS, CDR2 YYNGEE. V was trimmed by 2 bases and J by 0 bases, leaving 5 bases between them. CDR3 region: CASSVVSNYGYTF. DNA of the CDR3: TGTGCCAGCAGCGTCGTTTCTAACTATGGCTACACCTTC.

The chain has TRBV7-2 and TRBJ1-1, with TRBD1 identical over 7 bases. Trimming took 6 bases from V and 7 from J; bases not matched to a gene: 5. CDR3 length: 12 amino acids. The V gene's germline CDR1 is SGHTA and CDR2 FQGNSA. The CDR3: CASSPRQGEAFF. CDR3 nucleotide sequence: TGTGCCAGCAGTCCCAGACAGGGTGAAGCTTTCTTT.

This clone was observed once. CDR3 amino acids: CASSQRASGLTDTQYF. CDR3 coding DNA: TGCGCCAGCAGCCAGCGGGCTAGCGGACTCACAGATACGCAGTATTTT. The chain links TRBV5-1 to TRBJ2-3; 7 bases are a match to TRBD2. This CDR3 is built from 16 residues. Unmatched junction bases numbered 10, after V lost 4 bases and J lost 2 bases. Germline CDR1 SGHRS, CDR2 YFSETQ.